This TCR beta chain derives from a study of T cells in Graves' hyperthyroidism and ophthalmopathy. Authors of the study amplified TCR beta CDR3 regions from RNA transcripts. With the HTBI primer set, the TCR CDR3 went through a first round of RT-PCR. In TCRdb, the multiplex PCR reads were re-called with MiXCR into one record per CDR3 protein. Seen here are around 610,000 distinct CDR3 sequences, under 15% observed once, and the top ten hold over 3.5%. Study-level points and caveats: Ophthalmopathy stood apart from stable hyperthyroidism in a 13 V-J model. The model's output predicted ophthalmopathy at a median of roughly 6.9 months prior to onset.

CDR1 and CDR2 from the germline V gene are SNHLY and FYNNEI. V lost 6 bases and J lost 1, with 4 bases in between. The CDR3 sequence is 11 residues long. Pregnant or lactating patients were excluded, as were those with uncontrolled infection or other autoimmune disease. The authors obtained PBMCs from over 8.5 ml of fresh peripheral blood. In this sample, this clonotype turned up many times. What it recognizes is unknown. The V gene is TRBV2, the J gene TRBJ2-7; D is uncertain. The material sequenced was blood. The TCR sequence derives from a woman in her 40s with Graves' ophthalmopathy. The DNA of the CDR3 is TGTGCCAGCAGACAATCCTACGAGCAGTACTTC. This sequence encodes CASRQSYEQYF.